Below, one T cell receptor (beta chain) is given with its context. Antigen: not known. The time point denotes: blood 4 weeks post-SBRT, at nephrectomy. The treatment was: 15 Gy SBRT to primary tumor, nephrectomy 4 weeks later. Nephrectomy followed 15 Gy stereotactic body radiation by 4 weeks. Clear cell pathology was present in this patient's renal cell carcinoma. The assay was immunoSEQ multiplex PCR, and TCRdb's table has in-frame clones only and misses some. The table has 80,000 or so clones, roughly 87% seen once. The source of the sample is a study of radiation and T cells in renal cell carcinoma. General study findings and limits: From baseline, blood top tumor clonotypes peaked at 2 weeks post-radiation.

V lost 0 bases, J lost 4 bases, and 10 bases lay in between. CDR3 length: 15 amino acids. CDR1 MNHEY and CDR2 SVGAGI come from the germline V gene. The sequence derives from a woman in her 70s with renal cell carcinoma. The sample consisted of blood, taken from a patient whose treatment included radiotherapy and nephrectomy. V and J are TRBV6-5 and TRBJ2-1; tentative D call: TRBD2 (6 bases). CDR3 residues: CASSYSKEGYNEQFF. The CDR3 bases are TGTGCCAGCAGTTACTCGAAGGAGGGGTACAATGAGCAGTTCTTC.